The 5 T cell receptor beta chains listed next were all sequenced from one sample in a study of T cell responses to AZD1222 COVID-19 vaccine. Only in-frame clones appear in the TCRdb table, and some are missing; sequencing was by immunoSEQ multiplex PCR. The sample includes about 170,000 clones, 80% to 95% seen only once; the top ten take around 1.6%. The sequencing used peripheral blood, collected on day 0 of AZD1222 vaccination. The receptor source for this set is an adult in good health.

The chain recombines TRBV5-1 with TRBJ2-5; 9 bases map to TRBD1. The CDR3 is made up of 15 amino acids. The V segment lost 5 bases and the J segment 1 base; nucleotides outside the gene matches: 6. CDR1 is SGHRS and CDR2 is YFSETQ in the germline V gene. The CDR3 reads CASRQGANSQETQYF. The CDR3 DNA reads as TGCGCCAGCAGACAGGGGGCTAACTCCCAAGAGACCCAGTACTTC.

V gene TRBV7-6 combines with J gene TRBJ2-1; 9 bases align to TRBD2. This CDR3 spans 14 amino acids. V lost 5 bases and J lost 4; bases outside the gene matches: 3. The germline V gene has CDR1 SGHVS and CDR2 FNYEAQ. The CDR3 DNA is TGTGCCAGCAGCGCGACTAGCGGATACAATGAGCAGTTCTTC. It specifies CASSATSGYNEQFF.

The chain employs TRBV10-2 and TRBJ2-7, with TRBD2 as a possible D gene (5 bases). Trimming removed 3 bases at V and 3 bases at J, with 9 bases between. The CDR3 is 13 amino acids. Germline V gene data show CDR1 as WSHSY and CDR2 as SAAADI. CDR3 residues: CASSDFGDYEQYF. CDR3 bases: TGCGCCAGCAGTGACTTCGGGGACTACGAGCAGTACTTC.

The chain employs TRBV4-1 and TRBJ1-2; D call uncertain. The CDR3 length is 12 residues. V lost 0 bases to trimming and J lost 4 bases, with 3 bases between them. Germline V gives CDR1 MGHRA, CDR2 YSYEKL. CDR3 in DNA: TGCGCCAGCAGCCAAGACAGCTATGGCTACACCTTC. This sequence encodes CASSQDSYGYTF.

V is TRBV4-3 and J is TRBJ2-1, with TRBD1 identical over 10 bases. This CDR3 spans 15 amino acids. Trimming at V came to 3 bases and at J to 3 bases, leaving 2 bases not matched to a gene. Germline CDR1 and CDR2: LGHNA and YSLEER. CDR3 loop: CASSQGTGDYNEQFF. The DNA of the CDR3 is TGCGCCAGCAGCCAGGGGACAGGGGACTACAATGAGCAGTTCTTC.